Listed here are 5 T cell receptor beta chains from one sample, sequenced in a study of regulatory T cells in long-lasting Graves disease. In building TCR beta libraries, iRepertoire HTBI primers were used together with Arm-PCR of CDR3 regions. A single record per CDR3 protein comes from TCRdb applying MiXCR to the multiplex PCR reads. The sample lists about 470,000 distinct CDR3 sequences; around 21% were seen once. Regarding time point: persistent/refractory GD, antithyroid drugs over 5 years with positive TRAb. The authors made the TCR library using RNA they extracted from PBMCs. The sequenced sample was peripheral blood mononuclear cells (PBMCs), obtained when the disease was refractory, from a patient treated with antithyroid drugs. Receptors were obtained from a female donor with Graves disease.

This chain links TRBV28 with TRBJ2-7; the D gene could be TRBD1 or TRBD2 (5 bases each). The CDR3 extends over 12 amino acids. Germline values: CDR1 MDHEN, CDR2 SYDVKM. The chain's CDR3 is CATGRSSYEQYF. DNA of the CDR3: TGTGCTACGGGGCGGAGCTCCTACGAGCAGTACTTC.

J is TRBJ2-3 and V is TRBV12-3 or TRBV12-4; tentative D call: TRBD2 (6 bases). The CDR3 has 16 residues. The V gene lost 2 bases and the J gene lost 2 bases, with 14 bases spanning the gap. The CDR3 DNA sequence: TGTGCCAGCAGTTTATATAAGGGACTGTCCACAGATACGCAGTATTTT. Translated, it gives CASSLYKGLSTDTQYF.

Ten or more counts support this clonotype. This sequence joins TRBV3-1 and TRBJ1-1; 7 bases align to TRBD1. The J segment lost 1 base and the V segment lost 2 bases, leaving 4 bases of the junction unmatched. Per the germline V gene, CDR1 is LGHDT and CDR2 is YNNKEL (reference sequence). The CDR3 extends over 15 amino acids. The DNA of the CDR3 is TGTGCCAGCAGCCAACCGGGACAGCCGAACACTGAAGCTTTCTTT. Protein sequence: CASSQPGQPNTEAFF.

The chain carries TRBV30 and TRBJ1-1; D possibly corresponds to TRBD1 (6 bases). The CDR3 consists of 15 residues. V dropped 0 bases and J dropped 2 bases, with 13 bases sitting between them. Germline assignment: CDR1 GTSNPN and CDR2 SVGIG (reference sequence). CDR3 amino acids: CAWSVWGAGNTEAFF. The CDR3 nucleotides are TGTGCCTGGAGTGTCTGGGGGGCCGGAAACACTGAAGCTTTCTTT.

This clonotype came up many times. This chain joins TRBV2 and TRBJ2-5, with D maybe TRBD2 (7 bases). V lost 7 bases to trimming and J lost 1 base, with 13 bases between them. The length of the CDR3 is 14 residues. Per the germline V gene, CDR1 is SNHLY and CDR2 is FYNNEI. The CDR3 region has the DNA TGTGCCAGCAAGTGGGGGGGCCCCCAAGAGACCCAGTACTTC. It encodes CASKWGGPQETQYF.